The present T cell receptor (beta chain) was sequenced within a study of control samples from healthy donors and cancer patients. The germline V gene encodes CDR1 SQVTM and CDR2 ANQGSEA. With V trimmed by 4 bases and J by 0 bases, 4 bases remained unmatched. The CDR3 runs 14 residues. Sequenced by immunoSEQ multiplex PCR; TCRdb stores in-frame clones only, minus some. The table shows some 410,000 clones, with more than 80% occurring only once. Sequencing was done on a sample of PBMCs. V gene TRBV29-1 combines with J gene TRBJ2-7, with 9 bases aligning to TRBD1. The source of this sequence is a man in his forties with head and neck cancer. The CDR3 nucleotides read TGCAGCGTTGTAAGGGACAGGGACTCCTACGAGCAGTACTTC. It encodes CSVVRDRDSYEQYF.